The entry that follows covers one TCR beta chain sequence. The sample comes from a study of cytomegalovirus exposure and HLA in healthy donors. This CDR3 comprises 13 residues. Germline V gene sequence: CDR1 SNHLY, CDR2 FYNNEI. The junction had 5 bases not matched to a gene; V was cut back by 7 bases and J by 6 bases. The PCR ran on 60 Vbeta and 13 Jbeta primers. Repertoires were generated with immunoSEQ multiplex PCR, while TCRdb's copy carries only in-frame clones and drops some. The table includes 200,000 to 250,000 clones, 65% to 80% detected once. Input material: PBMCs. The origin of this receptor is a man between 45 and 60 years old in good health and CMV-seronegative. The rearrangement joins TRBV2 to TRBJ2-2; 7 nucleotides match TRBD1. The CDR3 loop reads CASMRQGPGELFF. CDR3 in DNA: TGTGCCAGCATGAGACAGGGCCCCGGGGAGCTGTTTTTT.